This TCR beta chain emerged from a study of OX40 agonist ivuxolimab in advanced cancers. For context, the study as a whole: The costimulatory receptor OX40 (CD134) was targeted by ivuxolimab, a fully human IgG2 agonistic monoclonal antibody. The point of sequencing TCRbeta in the periphery was to test whether ivuxolimab changed TCR sequence diversity and drove clonal T-cell expansion. Patients were allowed to have had prior anti-PD-1, anti-PD-L1 or anti-CTLA-4 therapy, and about 40% of the dose-escalation patients had been treated with checkpoint inhibitors. Partial responses occurred in three dose-escalation patients, of whom one had hepatocellular carcinoma and two had cutaneous melanoma. Intravenous ivuxolimab was administered to patients every 2 weeks at six dose levels: 0.01, 0.1, 0.3, 1.5, 3 and 10 mg/kg. Of the roughly 50 dose-escalation patients, hepatocellular carcinoma was present in approximately 20, melanoma in around 15, renal cell carcinoma in 9 and head and neck cancer in 9. In the dose-escalation cohort, approximately 82% of patients were male, and the mean age was approximately 60 years with a range of roughly 20 to 80. The paper covers the monotherapy dose-escalation part of the phase I ivuxolimab trial, which included N of about 56 patients.

The trial excluded patients who had a history of autoimmune disease or who were on systemic immunosuppression. Peripheral blood for TCR sequencing was collected from all dose cohorts at baseline, on cycle 4 day 1, and on cycle 7 day 1. The samples were taken from a phase I, first-in-human, multicenter, open-label dose-escalation trial of ivuxolimab. Adults with locally advanced or metastatic melanoma, renal cell, hepatocellular, or head and neck squamous cell carcinoma were enrolled in the trial. Before TCR sequencing, CD4+ and CD8+ T cells were separately sorted from peripheral blood. Taken from cysteine to phenylalanine, the CDR3 has 15 residues. The retained sequence is limited to the CDR3, 45 bases, with the frame set at the first base. As encoded in the germline V gene (reference sequence), CDR1 is SSHAT while CDR2 is FNYEAQ. V gives up 1 base and J gives up 4 bases, and the segment between their germline ends measures 12 bases.

Here is what the overall study found, with its caveats: Low levels of normalized T-cell clonal expansion were also seen in some patients who did not respond. After ivuxolimab, CD8+ T cells had more expanded clones than CD4+ T cells on average. In partial responders in the 0.1-3.0 mg/kg groups, normalized peripheral clonal expansion was found to be among the lowest, especially among CD8+ T cells. At doses of 0.1 to 3.0 mg/kg, clonal expansion of both CD4+ and CD8+ blood T cells was observed from baseline to week 6. Antigen specificity was not determined for the clonally expanded peripheral T cells.

For this clone: No cognate antigen has been identified for it. No much larger clonotype is one base removed from it; base qualities were not supplied.

For sequencing of the TCRbeta CDR3 region, genomic DNA was extracted from the sorted cells. TCRbeta CDR3 regions were sequenced using the immunoSEQ Assay. Not all clones reach the TCRdb copy of this immuneACCESS table, which keeps in-frame sequences only. Checked studies attribute under half of the gap to unresolved V genes and leave the rest unexplained. Present in this sample are under 100,000 clones, approximately 80% of which were seen just once. The ten largest clones add up to roughly 5% of the sample. The chain was built from TRBV7-7 and TRBJ2-3; TRBD2 could be the D gene, as 7 bases match. The source material was CD4+ or CD8+ T cells sorted from blood, sampled in a trial of the OX40 agonist ivuxolimab. The source is an adult with an advanced solid tumor such as melanoma, head and neck, liver or kidney cancer. The sequenced DNA is TGTGCCAGCAGCTTAGGGGCCGGGGGGCCAGATACGCAGTATTTT. It translates as CASSLGAGGPDTQYF.